By proportion, the clone carrying this T cell receptor (beta chain) is medium-sized. Trimming removed 0 bases from V and 2 bases from J; junction bases left unmatched: 5. Germline-derived CDR1 and CDR2 are LGHDT and YNNKEL (reference sequence). The CDR3 totals 16 residues. This specimen comes from a study of control samples from healthy donors and cancer patients. Measured with immunoSEQ multiplex PCR; TCRdb has only the in-frame clones, and not every one. The sample records approximately 100,000 clones, over 75% being singletons. The J gene is TRBJ2-3, the V gene TRBV3-1 (or the pseudogene TRBV3-2); 7 bases map to TRBD2. The sequence derives from a human donor in good health. The donor label of this sample is uncertain. The sequenced sample consisted of blood. CDR3 nucleotide sequence: TGTGCCAGCAGCCAAGATCCGGGGGGAGACACAGATACGCAGTATTTT. It is translated as CASSQDPGGDTDTQYF.